What follows are 4 T cell receptor beta chains derived from one specimen sequenced in a study of shared clonotypes between healthy human individuals. The table came from immunoSEQ multiplex PCR; TCRdb's copy has only in-frame clones and leaves some out. The table shows about 340,000 clones, with 70% to 75% occurring only once. Sequencing was carried out using memory CD4+ T cells sorted from blood. Subset in this sample: CD45RA-negative fraction. Receptor source: a man in his thirties or forties in good health.

The chain couples TRBV7-2 to TRBJ2-3, with D possibly TRBD2 on 5 matching bases. Germline CDR1 SGHTA, CDR2 FQGNSA. The V end lost 6 bases, the J end lost 4 bases, and 11 bases lay between the germline ends. This CDR3 is 13 amino acids long. In DNA form, the CDR3 reads TGTGCCAGCAGGTTGTCCGGGGCAGATACGCAGTATTTT. Residues: CASRLSGADTQYF.

This clone was detected once. This chain connects TRBV19 to TRBJ2-4; maybe TRBD1 (6 bases). Trimming removed 1 base at V and 0 bases at J, with 10 bases between. The germline V gene has CDR1 LNHDA and CDR2 SQIVND (reference sequence). CDR3 size: 16 residues. The CDR3 coding sequence is TGTGCCAGTAGTATAGCCCTACAGGGAGCCAAAAACATTCAGTACTTC. Translation gives CASSIALQGAKNIQYF.

The table lists this clone with a count of one. The chain uses TRBV28 and TRBJ2-5; maybe TRBD2 (6 bases). The CDR3 is 14 amino acids. Germline loops: CDR1 MDHEN, CDR2 SYDVKM. Trimming left V 6 bases short and J 5 bases short, with 16 bases between. Here the CDR3 DNA reads TGTGCCAGCAGCCCGCGAAGAGGGAGGGAGACCCAGTACTTC. Protein: CASSPRRGRETQYF.

This chain joins TRBV19 and TRBJ1-2, with TRBD1 matching over 11 bases. The CDR3 has 15 residues. From germline, CDR1 is LNHDA and CDR2 SQIVND (reference sequence). V trimming: 6 bases; J trimming: 4 bases; junction bases outside the gene matches: 7. The CDR3 spells CASRTGTGGGYGYTF. CDR3 in DNA: TGTGCCAGTAGGACCGGGACAGGGGGTGGCTATGGCTACACCTTC.